This TCR beta chain was captured in a study of shared clonotypes between healthy human individuals. For the study at large: Three plates were used per donor for CD4 naive, three for CD4 memory, two for CD8 naive and one for CD8 memory.

Trimming left V 8 bases short and J 3 bases short, with 19 bases between. The germline gives CDR1 MDHEN, CDR2 SYDVKM. The CDR3 spans 15 residues. Approximately 200 ng DNA, 25,000 to 35,000 T cell genomes, went into each sorted-subset replicate PCR. Measured with immunoSEQ multiplex PCR; TCRdb has only the in-frame clones, and not every one. The repertoire holds a few million clones, around 90% seen once, with around 0.35% in the top ten. Overall study results and limits: Despite large depth, rarefaction showed incomplete sorted-subset sequencing.

On this clone itself: The antigen is not known.

The split of CD4+ cells yielded CD45RA+ naive and CD45RA-negative memory subsets. Sequencing was performed on naive CD4+ T cells from PBMCs. Subset meaning: CD45RA+ positively selected. This TCR came from a man aged 18 to 29 in good health. Some clones in this sample may be carry-over from other donors' samples. The chain joins TRBV28 to TRBJ2-5, with D possibly TRBD1 on 6 matching bases. The CDR3 DNA reads as TGTGCCAGCTCATCGCACCTGGGGGCCAAAGAGACCCAGTACTTC. Its protein is CASSSHLGAKETQYF.